This T cell receptor beta chain was identified in a study of T cells after posttransplantation cyclophosphamide. TCRdb's table, derived via immunoSEQ multiplex PCR, lists solely in-frame clones and lacks some. The table includes some 20,000 clones, approximately 98% detected once. The CDR3 runs 15 residues. Trimming stripped 6 bases from V and 6 bases from J, with 18 bases between. Germline-derived CDR1 and CDR2 are SGHTA and FQGNSA. Study results and caveats: Recipient CMV seropositivity and CMV reactivation strongly tracked TRB clonality. Tissue-infiltrating T cells from skin or gut overlapped little with blood T cells. Later post-transplant blood repertoires were often dominated by donor CD8+ memory clones.

Cells defined as naive were viable CD3+CD4+ or CD3+CD8+ and CCR7+CD45RA+CD45RO-CD95-CD27+CD28+. Worth noting for this clone: What it binds is unknown.

This clonotype was sampled from a man aged 40-49 years in good health, CMV-negative, and a related stem cell transplant donor. Sequenced sample: naive CD4+ T cells sorted from PBMCs. This chain links TRBV7-2 with TRBJ2-1; possible D gene TRBD2, 5 bases. The CDR3 DNA follows: TGTGCCAGCAGGCCCTCGGGGAACCCTTCCAATGAGCAGTTCTTC. It specifies CASRPSGNPSNEQFF.